One and the same sample provided the 20 T cell receptor beta chains below, sequenced in a study of beta chain features in type 1 diabetes. Notes on the study in general: TCRB CDR3s were moderately but significantly shorter in Type 1 diabetes patients in all four CD4+ subsets.

The antigens these receptors bind are not known. Expressed TCRB transcripts got sequenced, as all isolated RNA was reverse transcribed. Generated by immunoSEQ multiplex PCR, the TCRdb table keeps only in-frame clones and is missing some. Of 400,000 or so clones detected, around 12% appear once; the ten largest clones hold 0.0095% to 0.013%. Material: naive CD4+ T cells from blood. The source of these receptors is a woman aged 18-29 years with type 1 diabetes.

This clone was recorded a few times. The chain links TRBV11-2 to TRBJ2-7; possibly TRBD1 for D (6 bases). In germline, CDR1 is SGHAT, CDR2 FQNNGV. The CDR3 length is 14 residues. V lost 5 bases to trimming and J lost 3 bases, with 14 bases between them. The CDR3 DNA reads as TGTGCCAGCAGCCACAGGGACGGGAACTACGAGCAGTACTTC. Translation gives CASSHRDGNYEQYF.

J is TRBJ2-2 and V is TRBV7-9; a possible D gene is TRBD2 (5 bases). The V end was cut by 8 bases, the J end by 1 base, with 14 bases between. The CDR3 is made up of 15 amino acids. The germline V gene encodes CDR1 SEHNR and CDR2 FQNEAQ (reference sequence). As DNA, the CDR3 is TGTGCCAGCTGGAGACGGGGATTGAACACCGGGGAGCTGTTTTTT. Translation gives CASWRRGLNTGELFF. Complete variable domain (other parts from reference TRBV7-9 and TRBJ2-2): DTGVSQNPRHKITKRGQNVTFRCDPISEHNRLYWYRQTLGQGPEFLTYFQNEAQLEKSRLLSDRFSAERPKGSFSTLEIQRTEQGDSAMYLCASWRRGLNTGELFFGEGSRLTVL.

This sequence joins TRBV5-4 and TRBJ2-7; 9 bases line up with TRBD2. This CDR3 is 14 amino acids long. The V gene's germline CDR1 is SGHNT and CDR2 YYREEE (reference sequence). V trimming: 3 bases; J trimming: 3 bases; junction bases outside the gene matches: 4. CDR3 in DNA: TGTGCCAGCAGCTCCGGGACTAGCAACTACGAGCAGTACTTC. Translation: CASSSGTSNYEQYF. Supplemented by reference TRBV5-4 and TRBJ2-7, the full variable domain reads ETGVTQSPTHLIKTRGQQVTLRCSSQSGHNTVSWYQQALGQGPQFIFQYYREEENGRGNFPPRFSGLQFPNYSSELNVNALELDDSALYLCASSSGTSNYEQYFGPGTRLTVT.

The chain has TRBV9 and TRBJ1-2; 7 bases align to TRBD1. Trimming cost V 0 bases and J 6 bases; bases outside gene matches: 2. The CDR3 is made up of 13 amino acids. CDR1 and CDR2 (germline): SGDLS, YYNGEE. The DNA of the CDR3 is TGTGCCAGCAGCGTAGAACAGGGGAATGGCTACACCTTC. Translated, it gives CASSVEQGNGYTF. Full variable domain (rest looked up from reference TRBV9 and TRBJ1-2): DSGVTQTPKHLITATGQRVTLRCSPRSGDLSVYWYQQSLDQGLQFLIQYYNGEERAKGNILERFSAQQFPDLHSELNLSSLELGDSALYFCASSVEQGNGYTFGSGTRLTVV.

This clone has a handful of counts. The chain has TRBV30 and TRBJ2-5, with 7 bases matching TRBD1. V shed 8 bases and J 4 bases; nucleotides not matched to a gene: 7. From germline, CDR1 is GTSNPN and CDR2 SVGIG (reference sequence). This CDR3 spans 12 amino acids. The DNA of the CDR3 is TGTGCCGTGGGGCAGGGGGTAGAGACCCAGTACTTC. This gives the protein CAVGQGVETQYF.

The chain couples TRBV4-1 to TRBJ2-3; 13 nucleotides line up with TRBD2. After removal of 4 bases from V and 5 bases from J, the junction contained 6 bases not matched to a gene. CDR1 is MGHRA and CDR2 is YSYEKL in the germline V gene. The CDR3 is 16 amino acids. This CDR3 is CASSRATSGGKDTQYF. In DNA form, the CDR3 reads TGCGCCAGCAGCCGAGCGACTAGCGGGGGGAAAGATACGCAGTATTTT.

The gene calls are TRBV7-2 and TRBJ2-3, with D unresolved. CDR3 length: 12 residues. The ends were cut back, 5 bases at V and 2 bases at J, with 5 bases in the middle. Germline V CDR1 and CDR2: SGHTA, FQGNSA. The CDR3 here is CASSVYTDTQYF. In nucleotides, the CDR3 is TGTGCCAGCAGCGTATACACAGATACGCAGTATTTT.

The chain has TRBV6-5 and TRBJ2-5; 7 bases map to TRBD1. Germline V gene sequence: CDR1 MNHEY, CDR2 SVGAGI. This CDR3 has 13 residues. Trimming took 5 bases from V and 4 from J; bases not matched to a gene: 4. The CDR3 protein is CASSPGTAETQYF. For the CDR3, the DNA is TGTGCCAGCAGTCCAGGGACAGCAGAGACCCAGTACTTC.

In its sample, this clone was seen a few times. V is TRBV19 and J is TRBJ1-2; D might be TRBD1 (5 bases). The CDR3 has 14 amino acids. The germline V and J ends were trimmed by 4 bases and 2 bases, with 11 bases remaining between them. The germline CDR1 and CDR2 sequences are LNHDA and SQIVND (reference sequence). The CDR3 bases are TGTGCCAGTAGTAATCCCGGGGGGAACTATGGCTACACCTTC. Translating it yields CASSNPGGNYGYTF.

This chain connects TRBV4-1 to TRBJ2-5; TRBD1 matches at 9 bases. J lost 5 bases, V lost 2 bases, and 12 bases had no gene match. The CDR3 consists of 17 residues. The germline CDR1 and CDR2 sequences are MGHRA and YSYEKL. The CDR3 DNA reads TGCGCCAGCAGCCAATCGTTGTGGACAGGGGAGGAGGAGACCCAGTACTTC. Protein sequence: CASSQSLWTGEEETQYF.

This clone was counted between two and nine times. This sequence joins TRBV4-3 and TRBJ1-1; D is perhaps TRBD1 (5 bases). CDR1 and CDR2 (germline): LGHNA, YSLEER. Trimming removed 1 base at V and 4 bases at J, with 13 bases between. The CDR3 loop spans 15 amino acids. CDR3 DNA: TGCGCCAGCAGCCAAGTTTCGGCAGGGTCCACTGAAGCTTTCTTT. This gives the protein CASSQVSAGSTEAFF.

There are a few counts of this clone. This sequence joins TRBV7-9 and TRBJ1-1; D is perhaps TRBD1 (5 bases). Per germline, CDR1 SEHNR and CDR2 FQNEAQ (reference sequence). The V end lost 8 bases, the J end lost 10 bases, and 14 bases lay between the germline ends. The CDR3 has 11 amino acids. The CDR3 DNA reads as TGTGCCAGCTGGGACTCTCGCGGAGCTTTCTTT. Translated: CASWDSRGAFF. Drawing the rest from reference TRBV7-9 and TRBJ1-1, the complete variable domain is DTGVSQNPRHKITKRGQNVTFRCDPISEHNRLYWYRQTLGQGPEFLTYFQNEAQLEKSRLLSDRFSAERPKGSFSTLEIQRTEQGDSAMYLCASWDSRGAFFGQGTRLTVV.

The genes are TRBV7-2 and TRBJ2-2; TRBD1 matches 8 bases. The J segment lost 6 bases and the V segment lost 5 bases, leaving 5 bases of the junction unmatched. CDR3 length equals 14 residues. Germline V lookup: CDR1 SGHTA, CDR2 FQGNSA. For the CDR3, the DNA is TGTGCCAGCAGCCCCCAGACAGGGGCCGGGGAGCTGTTTTTT. This gives the protein CASSPQTGAGELFF.

This clone was recorded a few times. Other nucleotide sequences from this sample produce the same CDR3. This rearrangement joins TRBV30 to TRBJ2-3, with D possibly matching TRBD2 (7 bases). The germline V gene encodes CDR1 GTSNPN and CDR2 SVGIG (reference sequence). The length of the CDR3 is 12 residues. Trimming cost V 1 base and J 6 bases, with 8 bases left between them. The CDR3 DNA follows: TGTGCCTGGAGTGAGGGGGGGGATACGCAGTATTTT. It encodes CAWSEGGDTQYF.

The table lists this clone with a few counts. The V gene is TRBV7-2, the J gene TRBJ1-1; D remains unclear. Germline CDR1 is SGHTA and CDR2 is FQGNSA. Trimming removed 5 bases from V and 2 bases from J, with 12 bases in between. The CDR3 length is 14 residues. CDR3 loop: CASSTRQTNTEAFF. CDR3 sequence (DNA): TGTGCCAGCAGCACGCGGCAAACCAACACTGAAGCTTTCTTT.

The chain has TRBV19 and TRBJ2-1; 8 bases line up with TRBD2. This CDR3 is 16 amino acids long. Per germline, CDR1 LNHDA and CDR2 SQIVND (reference sequence). J lost 8 bases, V lost 6 bases, and 15 bases had no gene match. CDR3: CASREVIGRARDEQFF. Here the CDR3 DNA reads TGTGCCAGTAGGGAAGTTATCGGGAGGGCTCGGGATGAGCAGTTCTTC.

This clone occurred a few times. V gene TRBV9 combines with J gene TRBJ2-1, with D perhaps TRBD1 (6 bases). This CDR3 has 17 amino acids. CDR1 and CDR2 (germline): SGDLS, YYNGEE. V lost 2 bases, J lost 8 bases, and 23 bases lay in between. The CDR3 sequence: CASSVRGNSRGEDEQFF. CDR3 nucleotides: TGTGCCAGCAGCGTGAGGGGGAATTCCAGAGGAGAGGATGAGCAGTTCTTC.

V and J are TRBV27 and TRBJ2-1, with D possibly matching TRBD2 (6 bases). The V gene's germline CDR1 is MNHEY and CDR2 SMNVEV (reference sequence). The V end lost 5 bases, the J end lost 7 bases, and 15 bases lay between the germline ends. CDR3 size: 14 residues. The DNA for the CDR3 is TGTGCCAGCAGTAAGTCCCCAGGGAGGAATGAGCAGTTCTTC. It translates to CASSKSPGRNEQFF.

The chain uses TRBV5-1 and TRBJ2-7; D gene unclear. V was shortened by 4 bases and J by 0 bases, with 11 bases between the two germline ends. The CDR3 is made up of 14 amino acids. Germline CDR1 is SGHRS and CDR2 is YFSETQ. As DNA, the CDR3 is TGCGCCAGCAGCACCATACAGAGCTCCTACGAGCAGTACTTC. This sequence encodes CASSTIQSSYEQYF.

This clone was seen only a few times. V and J are TRBV30 and TRBJ1-5; TRBD1 aligns across 7 bases. The V segment lost 1 base and the J segment 6 bases; nucleotides outside the gene matches: 6. The CDR3 sequence is 14 residues long. CDR1 and CDR2 (germline): GTSNPN, SVGIG (reference sequence). The chain's CDR3 is CAWSGRQGRQPQHF. CDR3 sequence (DNA): TGTGCCTGGAGTGGAAGACAGGGCCGTCAGCCCCAGCATTTT.